The rows below give T cell receptor beta chains drawn from one sample of a study of regulatory T cells in long-lasting Graves disease. TCRdb reanalysed the multiplex PCR reads using MiXCR and keeps one entry per CDR3 protein. In the table there are 500,000 or so distinct CDR3 sequences, around 16% of which are singletons. The sample was also linked to a second study, of T cells in Graves' hyperthyroidism and ophthalmopathy.

The sequencing here drew on peripheral blood mononuclear cells (PBMCs), taken at new diagnosis, from a patient treated with antithyroid drugs. Receptors originate from a woman aged 40 to 65 with Graves disease. CDR3s include the opening cysteine and the closing phenylalanine or tryptophan. A D gene is named only where the DNA matches it firmly. Clone sizes are given selectively: once, few, many, or a class where the clone is expanded.

d_gene	abundance	v_gene	j_gene	CDR3nt	CDR3aa
NA	NA	TRBV19	TRBJ1-6	TGTGCCAGTAGCATGGCGGTCTATCTGAGCTCCTATAATTCACCCCTCCACTTT	CASSMAVYLSSYNSPLHF
NA	many	TRBV20-1	TRBJ1-2	TGCAGTGCCGAGGGCCGACAAAACTATGGCTACACCTTC	CSAEGRQNYGYTF
TRBD1	many	TRBV27	TRBJ1-6	TGTGCCAGCAGTATAACAGGGGCGGCTAATTCACCCCTCCACTTT	CASSITGAANSPLHF
NA	many	TRBV7-2	TRBJ1-4	TGTGCCAGCAGCTCGCAGGGAGGTAATGAAAAACTGTTTTTT	CASSSQGGNEKLFF
NA	NA	TRBV28	TRBJ1-5	TGTGCCAGCAGCAGGGGATTCAATCAGCCCCAGCATTTT	CASSRGFNQPQHF
TRBD1	NA	TRBV14	TRBJ1-3	TGTGCCAGCAGCCAAACGACAGGGGCTGGAAACACCATATATTTT	CASSQTTGAGNTIYF
NA	NA	TRBV27	TRBJ2-1	TGTGCCAGCAGTTTACAGGCGTGGAGCTCCTACAATGAGCAGTTCTTC	CASSLQAWSSYNEQFF
NA	many	TRBV27	TRBJ1-2	TGTGCCAGCCGGCCACTACAGGGCAACTATGGCTACACCTTC	CASRPLQGNYGYTF
TRBD1	many	TRBV12-3/TRBV12-4	TRBJ1-5	TGTGCCAGCAGTTTAACGGGGACAGGGAATCAGCCCCAGCATTTT	CASSLTGTGNQPQHF
TRBD1	NA	TRBV15	TRBJ2-4	TGTGCCACCAGCAGAGATAGGGACAGGGTGGACATTCAGTACTTC	CATSRDRDRVDIQYF
NA	many	TRBV28	TRBJ2-3	TGTGCCAGCAGTTTAGCGGCAGTAAGCACAGATACGCAGTATTTT	CASSLAAVSTDTQYF
NA	many	TRBV19	TRBJ1-1	TGTGCCAGTGGGAAAGGATTAACGTTCGACCAGGCTTTCTTT	CASGKGLTFDQAFF
TRBD1	NA	TRBV10-3	TRBJ1-5	TGTGCCACGGTAGGGACAGAGGGGCAGCCCCAGCATTTT	CATVGTEGQPQHF
TRBD1	many	TRBV15	TRBJ2-3	TGTGCCACCAGCAGAGATGACAGGGGGCTAGCCACAGATACGCAGTATTTT	CATSRDDRGLATDTQYF
NA	many	TRBV11-2	TRBJ2-1	TGTGCCAGCAGCTCGGACAGTCCTTCCTACAATGAGCAGTTCTTC	CASSSDSPSYNEQFF
TRBD1	many	TRBV18	TRBJ1-1	TGTGCCAGCTCACCGAGGACAGGGTGGGGCACTGAAGCTTTCTTT	CASSPRTGWGTEAFF
NA	few	TRBV9	TRBJ1-1	TGTGCCAGCAGCGTAGTAACAGGAGCATTCGCTGAAGCTTTCTTT	CASSVVTGAFAEAFF
TRBD1	NA	TRBV6-1	TRBJ1-5	TGTGCCAGCAGTGAAGAAGGACAGGGCCATCAGCCCCAGCATTTT	CASSEEGQGHQPQHF
TRBD2	NA	TRBV4-1	TRBJ2-7	TGCGCCAGCAGCCAAGATGGGACTACCTACGAGCAGTACTTC	CASSQDGTTYEQYF
NA	few	TRBV25-1	TRBJ2-7	TGTGCCAGCAGTGAAACAACGGTTTTTTCCTACGAGCAGTACTTC	CASSETTVFSYEQYF
NA	NA	TRBV19	TRBJ1-6	TGTGCCAGTAGTCCAACCAGGGGAAATAATTCACCCCTCCACTTT	CASSPTRGNNSPLHF
NA	NA	TRBV12-3/TRBV12-4	TRBJ1-1	TGTGCCACCCGGTTAAGGCCGAACACTGAAGCTTTCTTT	CATRLRPNTEAFF
NA	NA	TRBV20-1	TRBJ2-2	TGCAGTGCCCTATTGCTGAACACCGGGGAGCTGTTTTTT	CSALLLNTGELFF
TRBD1	many	TRBV20-1	TRBJ2-7	TGCAGTGCTAGAAAGACAGGGGGAACCTACGAGCAGTACTTC	CSARKTGGTYEQYF
NA	many	TRBV6-1	TRBJ1-5	TGTGCCAGCAGTGAAGGGTTGGCAGGGAGGATTCGGAGCAATCAGCCCCAGCATTTT	CASSEGLAGRIRSNQPQHF
NA	NA	TRBV30	TRBJ1-1	TGTGCCTGGGGGGGTAGGGGGATCCTAAACACTGAAGCTTTCTTT	CAWGGRGILNTEAFF
NA	many	TRBV5-1	TRBJ1-2	TGCGCCAGCAGCTTGGCCGGGGGAGAGATTGGTGGCTACACCTTC	CASSLAGGEIGGYTF
TRBD2	many	TRBV5-1	TRBJ2-1	TGCGCCAGCAGCTTGGAGAGGGGACTAGCGGGGGGAAATGAGCAGTTCTTC	CASSLERGLAGGNEQFF
NA	many	TRBV3-1	TRBJ2-3	TGTGCCAGCAGCCAAGAGCGGGGTTCGGGAGATACGCAGTATTTT	CASSQERGSGDTQYF
TRBD2	NA	TRBV7-2	TRBJ2-2	TGTGCCAGCAGCGCGTCCCGCGGGGGAACCGGGGAGCTGTTTTTT	CASSASRGGTGELFF
NA	NA	TRBV20-1	TRBJ1-2	TGCAGTGTGGGGAGCCCTCTAGGTGGCTACACCTTC	CSVGSPLGGYTF
NA	NA	TRBV5-6	TRBJ2-5	TGTGCCAGCAGCTGGGGGAACCAAGAGACCCAGTACTTC	CASSWGNQETQYF